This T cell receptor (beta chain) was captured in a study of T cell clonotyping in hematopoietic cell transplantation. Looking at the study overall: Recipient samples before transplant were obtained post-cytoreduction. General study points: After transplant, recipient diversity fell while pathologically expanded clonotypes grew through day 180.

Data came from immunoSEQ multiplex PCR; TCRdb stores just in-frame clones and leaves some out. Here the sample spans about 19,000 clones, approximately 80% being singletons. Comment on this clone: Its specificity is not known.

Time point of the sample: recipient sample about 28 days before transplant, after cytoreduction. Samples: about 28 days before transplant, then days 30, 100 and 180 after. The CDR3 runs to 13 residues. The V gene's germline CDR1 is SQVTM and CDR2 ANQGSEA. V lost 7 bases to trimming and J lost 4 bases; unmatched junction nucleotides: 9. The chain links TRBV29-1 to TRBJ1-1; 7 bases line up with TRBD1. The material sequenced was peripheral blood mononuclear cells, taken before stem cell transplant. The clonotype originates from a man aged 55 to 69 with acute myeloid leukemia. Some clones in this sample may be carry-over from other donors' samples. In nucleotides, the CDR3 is TGCAGCGGACAGGGTTCCGGGGGCACTGAAGCTTTCTTT. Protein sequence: CSGQGSGGTEAFF.